This T cell receptor (beta chain) was found in a study of cytomegalovirus exposure and HLA in healthy donors. The PCR had 60 Vbeta and 13 Jbeta primers. Using immunoSEQ multiplex PCR, the repertoire was profiled, and TCRdb retains in-frame clones only, with some absent. The table lists under 140,000 clones, approximately 79% of them singletons. V dropped 6 bases and J dropped 4; count of bases not matched to a gene: 11. The germline V gene encodes CDR1 LNHDA and CDR2 SQIVND (reference sequence). This CDR3 has 16 residues. The chain links TRBV19 to TRBJ1-2, with TRBD1 matching 10 bases. Sequencing input: PBMCs. This clonotype was sampled from a man aged 30-40 years in good health and CMV-seropositive. For the CDR3, the DNA is TGTGCCAGTAGCGAACCGGGACAGGGGAACGTCTATGGCTACACCTTC. Translating gives CASSEPGQGNVYGYTF.